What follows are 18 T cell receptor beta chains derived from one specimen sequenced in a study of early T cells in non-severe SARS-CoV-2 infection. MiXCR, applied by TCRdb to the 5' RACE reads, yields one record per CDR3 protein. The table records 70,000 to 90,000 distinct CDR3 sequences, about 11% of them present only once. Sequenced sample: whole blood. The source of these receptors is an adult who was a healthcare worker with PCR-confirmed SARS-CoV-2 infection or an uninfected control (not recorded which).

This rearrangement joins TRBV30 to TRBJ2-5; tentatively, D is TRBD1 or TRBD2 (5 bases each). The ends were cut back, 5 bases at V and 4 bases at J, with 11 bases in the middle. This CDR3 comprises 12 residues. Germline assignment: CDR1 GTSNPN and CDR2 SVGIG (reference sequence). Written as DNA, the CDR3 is TGTGCCTGGGACCTTGGGGGAGAGACCCAGTACTTC. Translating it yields CAWDLGGETQYF.

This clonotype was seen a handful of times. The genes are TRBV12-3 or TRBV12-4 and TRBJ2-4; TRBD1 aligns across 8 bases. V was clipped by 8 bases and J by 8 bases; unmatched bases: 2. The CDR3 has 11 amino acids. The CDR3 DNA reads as TGTGCCAGCGGACAGGGTGACATTCAGTACTTC. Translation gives CASGQGDIQYF.

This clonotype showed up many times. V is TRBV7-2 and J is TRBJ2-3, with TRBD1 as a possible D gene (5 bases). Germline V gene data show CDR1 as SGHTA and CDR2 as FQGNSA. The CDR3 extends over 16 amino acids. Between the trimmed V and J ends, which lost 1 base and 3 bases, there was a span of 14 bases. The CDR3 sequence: CASSLGTGYKTDTQYF. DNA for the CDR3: TGTGCCAGCAGCTTAGGAACAGGATACAAGACAGATACGCAGTATTTT.

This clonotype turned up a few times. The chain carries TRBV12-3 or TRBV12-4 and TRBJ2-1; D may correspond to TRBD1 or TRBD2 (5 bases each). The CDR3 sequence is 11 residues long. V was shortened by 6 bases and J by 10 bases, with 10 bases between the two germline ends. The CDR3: CASSPGTEQFF. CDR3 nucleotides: TGTGCCAGCAGCCCTGGGACCGAGCAGTTCTTC.

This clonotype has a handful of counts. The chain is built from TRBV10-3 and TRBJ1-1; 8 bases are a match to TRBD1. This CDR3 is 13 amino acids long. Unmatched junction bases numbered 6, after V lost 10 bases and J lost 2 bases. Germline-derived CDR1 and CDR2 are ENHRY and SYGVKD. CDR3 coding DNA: TGTGCCACCGCCGGACAGGGTAACACTGAAGCTTTCTTT. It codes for CATAGQGNTEAFF.

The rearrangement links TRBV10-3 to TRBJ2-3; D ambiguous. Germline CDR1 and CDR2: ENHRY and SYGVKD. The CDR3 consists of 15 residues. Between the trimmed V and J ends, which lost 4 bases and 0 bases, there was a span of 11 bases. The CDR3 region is CAISGSTDSTDTQYF. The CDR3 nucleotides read TGTGCCATCAGTGGGTCAACGGATAGCACAGATACGCAGTATTTT.

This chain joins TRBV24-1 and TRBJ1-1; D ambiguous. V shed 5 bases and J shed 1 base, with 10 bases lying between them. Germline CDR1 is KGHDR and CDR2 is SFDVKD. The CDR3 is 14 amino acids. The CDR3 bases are TGTGCCACCAGTGGGGCAGGAGGGAACACTGAAGCTTTCTTT. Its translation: CATSGAGGNTEAFF.

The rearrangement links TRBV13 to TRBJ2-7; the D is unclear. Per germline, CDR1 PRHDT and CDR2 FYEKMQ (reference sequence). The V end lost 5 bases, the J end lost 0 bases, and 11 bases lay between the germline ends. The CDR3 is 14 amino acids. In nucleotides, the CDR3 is TGTGCCAGCAGCGCCGACACCAGCTCCTACGAGCAGTACTTC. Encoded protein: CASSADTSSYEQYF.

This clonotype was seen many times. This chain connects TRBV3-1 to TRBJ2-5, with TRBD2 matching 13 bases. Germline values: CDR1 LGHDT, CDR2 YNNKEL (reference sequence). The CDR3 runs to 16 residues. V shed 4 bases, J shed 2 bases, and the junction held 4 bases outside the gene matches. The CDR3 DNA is TGTGCCAGCAGCCCACTAGCGGGGGGGGCTCAAGAGACCCAGTACTTC. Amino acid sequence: CASSPLAGGAQETQYF.

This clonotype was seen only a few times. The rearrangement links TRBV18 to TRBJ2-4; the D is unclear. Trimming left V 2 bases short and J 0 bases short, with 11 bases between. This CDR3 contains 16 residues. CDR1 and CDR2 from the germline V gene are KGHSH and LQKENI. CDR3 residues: CASSPTERLAKNIQYF. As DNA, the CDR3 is TGTGCCAGCTCACCAACCGAGCGACTAGCCAAAAACATTCAGTACTTC.

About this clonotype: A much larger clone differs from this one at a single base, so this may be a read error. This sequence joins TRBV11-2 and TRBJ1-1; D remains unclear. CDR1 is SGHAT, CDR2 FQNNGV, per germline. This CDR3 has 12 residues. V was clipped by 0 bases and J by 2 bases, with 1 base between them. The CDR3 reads CASSLDNTEAFF. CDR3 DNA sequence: TGTGCCAGCAGCTTAGACAACACTGAAGCTTTCTTT.

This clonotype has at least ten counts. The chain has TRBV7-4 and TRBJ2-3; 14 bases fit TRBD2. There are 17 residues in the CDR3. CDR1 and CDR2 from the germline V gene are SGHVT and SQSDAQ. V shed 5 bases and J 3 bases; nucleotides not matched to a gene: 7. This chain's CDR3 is CASSLLRTSGGTDTQYF. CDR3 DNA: TGTGCCAGCAGCCTCCTTAGGACTAGCGGGGGGACAGATACGCAGTATTTT. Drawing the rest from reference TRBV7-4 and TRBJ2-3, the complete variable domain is GAGVSQSPRYKVAKRGRDVALRCDSISGHVTLYWYRQTLGQGSEVLTYSQSDAQRDKSGRPSGRFSAERPERSVSTLKIQRTEQGDSAVYLCASSLLRTSGGTDTQYFGPGTRLTVL.

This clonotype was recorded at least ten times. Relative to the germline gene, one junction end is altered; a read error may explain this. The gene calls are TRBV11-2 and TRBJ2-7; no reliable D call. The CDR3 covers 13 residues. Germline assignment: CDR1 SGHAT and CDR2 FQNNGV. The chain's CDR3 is CASSLTTATGRDF. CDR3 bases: TGTGCCAGCAGCTTAACAACAGCAACTGGAAGGGACTTC.

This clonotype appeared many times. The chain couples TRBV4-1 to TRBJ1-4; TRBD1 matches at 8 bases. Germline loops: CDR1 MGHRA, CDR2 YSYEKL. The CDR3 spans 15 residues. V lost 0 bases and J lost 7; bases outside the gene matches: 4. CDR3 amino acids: CASSQEVRGPEKLFF. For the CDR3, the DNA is TGCGCCAGCAGCCAAGAGGTCAGGGGGCCTGAAAAACTGTTTTTT.

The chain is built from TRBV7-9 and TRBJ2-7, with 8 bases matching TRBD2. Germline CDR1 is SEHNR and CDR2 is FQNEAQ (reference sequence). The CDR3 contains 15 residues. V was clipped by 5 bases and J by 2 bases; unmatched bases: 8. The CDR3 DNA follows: TGTGCCAGCAGCCCCCGGGTAGCGGGGACCTACGAGCAGTACTTC. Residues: CASSPRVAGTYEQYF.

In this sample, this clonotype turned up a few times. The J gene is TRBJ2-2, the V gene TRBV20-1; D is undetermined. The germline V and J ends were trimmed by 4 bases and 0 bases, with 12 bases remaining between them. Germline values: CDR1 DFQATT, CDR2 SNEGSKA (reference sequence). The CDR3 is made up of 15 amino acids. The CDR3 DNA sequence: TGCAGTGCTAAGAGGCCCCTCTCGAACACCGGGGAGCTGTTTTTT. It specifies CSAKRPLSNTGELFF.

CDR3 sequence: CASSYPDRENTEAFF. In DNA form, the CDR3 reads TGTGCCAGCAGTTACCCCGACAGGGAGAACACTGAAGCTTTCTTT. The V and J genes are TRBV6-7 and TRBJ1-1; 7 nucleotides align to TRBD1. TRBV6-7 is classed as an ORF, of uncertain function. CDR3 size: 15 residues. Losses at the gene ends were 2 bases for V and 1 base for J; bases not matched to a gene: 4.

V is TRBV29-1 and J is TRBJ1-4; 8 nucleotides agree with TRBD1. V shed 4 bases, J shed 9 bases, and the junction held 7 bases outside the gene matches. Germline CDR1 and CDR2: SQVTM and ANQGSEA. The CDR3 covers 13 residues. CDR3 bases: TGCAGCGTTGTCGACAGGGGACGTCAAAAACTGTTTTTT. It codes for CSVVDRGRQKLFF. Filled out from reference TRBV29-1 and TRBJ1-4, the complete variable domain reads SAVISQKPSRDICQRGTSLTIQCQVDSQVTMMFWYRQQPGQSLTLIATANQGSEATYESGFVIDKFPISRPNLTFSTLTVSNMSPEDSSIYLCSVVDRGRQKLFFGSGTQLSVL.